This T cell receptor beta chain was sequenced during a study of cytomegalovirus exposure and HLA in healthy donors. The PCR had 60 Vbeta and 13 Jbeta primers. In the source study's methods: Later reanalysis found approximately 76 million unique TCR beta chains, roughly 10 million of them shared. Profiling relied on immunoSEQ multiplex PCR, and the TCRdb table lists in-frame clones only, not all of them. V and J calls and clone size come straight from that table; D and trimming were deduced from the DNA. Of more than 110,000 clones in the sample, about 73% were seen once. Of note for this clone: Its cognate antigen is unknown.

Between the trimmed V and J ends, which lost 6 bases and 6 bases, there was a span of 20 bases. In germline, CDR1 is MRHNA, CDR2 SNTAGT. This CDR3 spans 16 amino acids. Overall study results and limits: Per a prior analysis, the majority of TCR beta V segments were productive roughly 90% or roughly 30% of the time. Indistinguishable V segments, including TRBV6-2 and TRBV6-3, were excluded.

This sequence originates from an older woman in good health and CMV-seropositive. The chain recombines TRBV6-4 with TRBJ1-4, with D maybe TRBD1 (6 bases). The material sequenced was PBMCs. The CDR3 nucleotides are TGTGCCAGCAGCTTCTACAGGGCGCTACCGGATGAAAAACTGTTTTTT. This gives the protein CASSFYRALPDEKLFF.